This T cell receptor (beta chain) originates from a study of response to subunit inactivated influenza vaccine. The study's findings and limits: T cells newly recruited by each seasonal influenza vaccination are few, the authors suggested.

Each CDR3 protein is one row after TCRdb ran MiXCR on the RT-PCR reads. Of 500,000 to 600,000 distinct CDR3 sequences in the sample, approximately 10% were seen once. Trimming removed 5 bases from V and 9 bases from J, with 26 bases in between. The CDR3 contains 17 residues. Germline assignment: CDR1 MNHNS and CDR2 SASEGT. This clonotype came up once. Its antigen is currently unknown. The V call is TRBV6-1, the J call TRBJ2-1; D possibly matches TRBD1 or TRBD2 (6 bases each). The input for sequencing was PBMCs from blood, taken on the day of vaccination. The source of this sequence is a man aged 50-59 years who received an inactivated influenza vaccine. CDR3 loop: CASSTVLRGDWFGEQFF. CDR3 nucleotides: TGTGCCAGCAGTACGGTATTGAGGGGGGATTGGTTTGGTGAGCAGTTCTTC.